Included here is one T cell receptor (beta chain) sequence, with context. CDR1 and CDR2 (germline): SGHTA, FQGNSA. There are 14 residues in the CDR3. V was trimmed by 2 bases and J by 4 bases, leaving 11 bases between them. This specimen belongs to a study of blood T cell repertoires in COVID-19. Overall study: The United States, Italy and Spain supplied acute and convalescent COVID-19 samples. PBMCs, B-cell-depleted T cells, or T cells were the source of the cDNA or gDNA that made up the material.

TCRdb's table, derived via immunoSEQ multiplex PCR, lists solely in-frame clones and lacks some. The table includes over 200,000 clones, 70% to 90% detected once. Seattle's enrolled individuals joined amid active infection and were then monitored longitudinally. This clonotype originated in a man aged 25 to 40 with COVID-19, enrolled during active disease. The sample was peripheral blood. The genes are TRBV7-2 and TRBJ1-2; no definite D call. The DNA of the CDR3 is TGTGCCAGCAGCTTACTCGCCAACTCCTATGGCTACACCTTC. Its protein product is CASSLLANSYGYTF.